Listed below are T cell receptor beta chains from one sample, sequenced in a study of response to subunit inactivated influenza vaccine. TCRdb reanalysed the RT-PCR reads using MiXCR and keeps one entry per CDR3 protein. This repertoire shows about 500,000 distinct CDR3 sequences, approximately 15% found once; its top ten account for less than 4%. The sample was CD4+ T cells sorted from PBMCs, taken 23 months after vaccination. The receptors were sampled from a man aged 50 to 75 who received an inactivated influenza vaccine. The CDR3 runs from the conserved cysteine through the conserved F or W. The order of the fields is V gene, clone size, J gene, D gene, CDR3 protein, CDR3 DNA. The D gene is left open where the match is weak. Expanded clones are given a class, and other clones once, few, many or no size at all.

V: TRBV12-3/TRBV12-4
size: many
J: TRBJ2-5
D: -
CDR3: CASSLGQKETQYF
DNA: TGTGCCAGCAGCTTAGGTCAAAAAGAGACCCAGTACTTC

V: TRBV20-1
size: -
J: TRBJ2-1
D: TRBD2
CDR3: CSARGELAGSYNEQFF
DNA: TGCAGTGCTAGAGGAGAACTAGCGGGATCCTACAATGAGCAGTTCTTC

V: TRBV28
size: -
J: TRBJ2-5
D: -
CDR3: CASAGQQETQYF
DNA: TGTGCCAGCGCGGGACAGCAAGAGACCCAGTACTTC

V: TRBV29-1
size: -
J: TRBJ2-1
D: TRBD2
CDR3: CSVPLGLADYNEQFF
DNA: TGCAGCGTGCCCCTTGGACTAGCGGATTACAATGAGCAGTTCTTC

V: TRBV29-1
size: -
J: TRBJ1-6
D: TRBD1
CDR3: CSVAGTGINSPLHF
DNA: TGCAGCGTTGCCGGGACAGGAATAAATTCACCCCTCCACTTT

V: TRBV7-2
size: few
J: TRBJ2-7
D: TRBD2
CDR3: CASSFQREDEQYF
DNA: TGTGCCAGCAGCTTCCAGCGGGAGGACGAGCAGTACTTC

V: TRBV20-1
size: -
J: TRBJ1-6
D: -
CDR3: CSASSSSPKVGDSPLHF
DNA: TGCAGTGCTAGTTCCAGCAGCCCAAAGGTCGGGGATTCACCCCTCCACTTT

V: TRBV5-1
size: few
J: TRBJ2-3
D: -
CDR3: CASSLAPPIGTDTQYF
DNA: TGCGCCAGCAGCTTGGCTCCTCCGATAGGCACAGATACGCAGTATTTT

V: TRBV20-1
size: -
J: TRBJ2-7
D: -
CDR3: CSAPQTGFPYEQYF
DNA: TGCAGTGCTCCTCAAACGGGGTTTCCCTACGAGCAGTACTTC

V: TRBV12-3/TRBV12-4
size: many
J: TRBJ2-2
D: TRBD2
CDR3: CASVLTSGIGTGELFF
DNA: TGTGCCAGCGTATTGACTAGCGGGATTGGCACCGGGGAGCTGTTTTTT

V: TRBV6-2/TRBV6-3
size: -
J: TRBJ2-5
D: -
CDR3: CASQPAGGHRLQTQYF
DNA: TGTGCCTCACAACCGGCCGGGGGCCATAGACTTCAGACCCAGTACTTC

V: TRBV7-7
size: -
J: TRBJ2-7
D: TRBD2
CDR3: CASGRYYGAYEQYF
DNA: TGTGCTAGCGGGAGATACTACGGGGCCTACGAGCAGTACTTC

V: TRBV7-9
size: few
J: TRBJ2-3
D: TRBD1
CDR3: CASRQDRGTQYF
DNA: TGTGCCAGCAGACAAGACAGGGGGACGCAGTATTTT

V: TRBV7-2
size: -
J: TRBJ2-2
D: TRBD2
CDR3: CASSLSGLANTGELFF
DNA: TGTGCCAGCAGCTTATCGGGACTAGCGAACACCGGGGAGCTGTTTTTT

V: TRBV29-1
size: -
J: TRBJ2-2
D: TRBD2
CDR3: CSVGTSGGRNTGELFF
DNA: TGCAGCGTCGGGACTAGCGGGGGGCGGAACACCGGGGAGCTGTTTTTT

V: TRBV12-3/TRBV12-4
size: many
J: TRBJ1-2
D: TRBD1
CDR3: CASFDRGPANYGYTF
DNA: TGTGCCAGCTTTGACAGGGGGCCTGCTAACTATGGCTACACCTTC

V: TRBV5-5
size: -
J: TRBJ2-5
D: -
CDR3: CASTIGGPRQETQYF
DNA: TGTGCCAGCACCATTGGGGGACCGAGACAAGAGACCCAGTACTTC

V: TRBV20-1
size: few
J: TRBJ2-7
D: TRBD2
CDR3: CSARDFLAGVGEQYF
DNA: TGCAGTGCTAGAGATTTCCTAGCGGGAGTGGGGGAGCAGTACTTC

V: TRBV20-1
size: few
J: TRBJ1-5
D: -
CDR3: CSARGHGNYQPQHF
DNA: TGCAGTGCTCGGGGACACGGGAACTATCAGCCCCAGCATTTT

V: TRBV29-1
size: few
J: TRBJ2-7
D: TRBD1
CDR3: CSAASGTGKVEQYF
DNA: TGCAGCGCTGCGTCCGGGACAGGGAAGGTCGAGCAGTACTTC

V: TRBV5-1
size: -
J: TRBJ1-2
D: TRBD1
CDR3: CASSRQGGDYGYTF
DNA: TGCGCCAGCAGCCGACAGGGAGGGGACTATGGCTACACCTTC

V: TRBV15
size: few
J: TRBJ2-5
D: TRBD1
CDR3: CATSRGDSQETQYF
DNA: TGTGCCACCAGCAGAGGGGACAGTCAAGAGACCCAGTACTTC

V: TRBV3-1
size: -
J: TRBJ1-1
D: -
CDR3: CASSQDGARSGTEAFF
DNA: TGTGCCAGCAGCCAAGATGGGGCGAGGTCGGGCACTGAAGCTTTCTTT

V: TRBV7-8
size: few
J: TRBJ1-5
D: -
CDR3: CASTPLGTNSQPQHF
DNA: TGTGCCAGCACCCCCCTCGGGACCAACAGTCAGCCCCAGCATTTT

V: TRBV4-3
size: -
J: TRBJ2-1
D: TRBD2
CDR3: CASSQDGGSQYDEQFF
DNA: TGCGCCAGCAGCCAAGACGGCGGGAGTCAGTACGATGAGCAGTTCTTC

V: TRBV6-1
size: few
J: TRBJ1-5
D: -
CDR3: CASSEASTGLSNQPQHF
DNA: TGTGCCAGCAGTGAAGCCTCGACAGGCCTTAGCAATCAGCCCCAGCATTTT

V: TRBV20-1
size: -
J: TRBJ2-1
D: -
CDR3: CSARDRRSSYNEQFF
DNA: TGCAGTGCTAGAGATCGGCGGAGCTCCTACAATGAGCAGTTCTTC

V: TRBV11-2
size: few
J: TRBJ2-7
D: -
CDR3: CASSGYEQYF
DNA: TGTGCCAGCAGCGGCTACGAGCAGTACTTC

V: TRBV28
size: few
J: TRBJ1-5
D: TRBD1
CDR3: CASSPRQGYQPQHF
DNA: TGTGCCAGCAGCCCTCGACAGGGATATCAGCCCCAGCATTTT

V: TRBV20-1
size: -
J: TRBJ1-5
D: -
CDR3: CSAMAGPFPQPQHF
DNA: TGCAGTGCTATGGCAGGGCCCTTTCCTCAGCCCCAGCATTTT

V: TRBV28
size: few
J: TRBJ2-7
D: -
CDR3: CASSLLRYEQYF
DNA: TGTGCCAGCAGTTTACTTCGATACGAGCAGTACTTC

V: TRBV11-2
size: few
J: TRBJ2-5
D: -
CDR3: CASSLGGGLETQYF
DNA: TGTGCCAGCAGCTTAGGAGGGGGGCTGGAGACCCAGTACTTC

V: TRBV19
size: -
J: TRBJ2-6
D: -
CDR3: CAFRDVRSGANVLTF
DNA: TGTGCCTTCCGGGACGTTCGATCTGGGGCCAACGTCCTGACTTTC

V: TRBV20-1
size: few
J: TRBJ2-7
D: -
CDR3: CSAPSSLDEQYF
DNA: TGCAGTGCTCCTTCCTCCTTGGACGAGCAGTACTTC

V: TRBV7-9
size: few
J: TRBJ2-3
D: -
CDR3: CASSLVGSGSTDTQYF
DNA: TGTGCCAGCAGCTTAGTGGGTAGCGGAAGCACAGATACGCAGTATTTT

V: TRBV12-3/TRBV12-4
size: -
J: TRBJ2-2
D: -
CDR3: CASRGPRSTGELFF
DNA: TGTGCCAGCAGGGGTCCTAGAAGCACCGGGGAGCTGTTTTTT

V: TRBV3-1
size: -
J: TRBJ2-5
D: -
CDR3: CASSQPGWLEETQYF
DNA: TGTGCCAGCAGCCAACCAGGTTGGTTAGAAGAGACCCAGTACTTC

V: TRBV5-6
size: -
J: TRBJ1-1
D: -
CDR3: CASSLAGRATEAFF
DNA: TGTGCCAGCAGCTTGGCCGGCAGGGCCACTGAAGCTTTCTTT

V: TRBV28
size: -
J: TRBJ1-6
D: TRBD1
CDR3: CASKGQGYSPLHF
DNA: TGTGCCAGTAAGGGACAGGGTTATTCACCCCTCCACTTT

V: TRBV7-2
size: few
J: TRBJ2-7
D: TRBD1
CDR3: CASSRDRADHEQYF
DNA: TGTGCCAGCAGCCGTGACAGGGCTGACCACGAGCAGTACTTC

V: TRBV5-1
size: -
J: TRBJ1-5
D: -
CDR3: CASSEQGRDQPQHF
DNA: TGCGCCAGCAGCGAACAGGGTAGGGATCAGCCCCAGCATTTT

V: TRBV5-4
size: few
J: TRBJ2-1
D: -
CDR3: CASSLGGANEQFF
DNA: TGTGCCAGCAGCTTGGGGGGGGCCAATGAGCAGTTCTTC

V: TRBV20-1
size: -
J: TRBJ2-1
D: TRBD1
CDR3: CSARRSDRKHNEQFF
DNA: TGCAGTGCTAGGCGATCGGACAGGAAGCACAATGAGCAGTTCTTC

V: TRBV11-2
size: few
J: TRBJ2-3
D: TRBD2
CDR3: CASSLNPPSGLSTDTQYF
DNA: TGTGCCAGCAGCCTTAACCCCCCTAGCGGACTGAGCACAGATACGCAGTATTTT

V: TRBV29-1
size: -
J: TRBJ1-5
D: TRBD1
CDR3: CSVVSGTGRNGPQHF
DNA: TGCAGCGTTGTTTCCGGGACAGGGCGGAATGGGCCCCAGCATTTT

V: TRBV7-2
size: few
J: TRBJ2-1
D: -
CDR3: CASSRGRSANEQFF
DNA: TGTGCCAGCAGCAGAGGCAGGAGCGCGAATGAGCAGTTCTTC

V: TRBV5-1
size: -
J: TRBJ2-3
D: TRBD1
CDR3: CASSLEDRVSDTQYF
DNA: TGCGCCAGCAGCTTGGAGGACAGGGTTTCCGATACGCAGTATTTT

V: TRBV6-2/TRBV6-3
size: -
J: TRBJ2-6
D: -
CDR3: CASSRTTDANVLTF
DNA: TGTGCCAGCAGCCGGACGACAGATGCGAACGTCCTGACTTTC

V: TRBV9
size: few
J: TRBJ1-1
D: -
CDR3: CASSAFQGEAFF
DNA: TGTGCCAGCAGCGCATTCCAGGGGGAAGCTTTCTTT

V: TRBV10-3
size: -
J: TRBJ2-3
D: -
CDR3: CAISGGRGRGTDTQYF
DNA: TGTGCCATCAGTGGGGGCAGGGGGCGGGGGACAGATACGCAGTATTTT

V: TRBV4-1
size: few
J: TRBJ2-1
D: TRBD2
CDR3: CASRSASGNYNEQFF
DNA: TGCGCCAGCCGCTCCGCTAGCGGTAACTACAATGAGCAGTTCTTC

V: TRBV12-3/TRBV12-4
size: -
J: TRBJ1-2
D: -
CDR3: CATKTQGYGYTF
DNA: TGTGCCACCAAAACACAGGGTTATGGCTACACCTTC

V: TRBV3-1
size: many
J: TRBJ2-7
D: -
CDR3: CASSHNRGPYEQYF
DNA: TGTGCCAGCAGCCATAATCGGGGCCCCTACGAGCAGTACTTC

V: TRBV7-8
size: -
J: TRBJ2-7
D: TRBD2
CDR3: CASSLEVGGTPYQQYF
DNA: TGTGCCAGCAGCTTAGAGGTGGGGGGGACTCCTTACCAACAGTACTTC

V: TRBV6-2/TRBV6-3
size: few
J: TRBJ2-1
D: -
CDR3: CASRQVGYNEQFF
DNA: TGTGCCAGCAGACAAGTGGGATACAATGAGCAGTTCTTC